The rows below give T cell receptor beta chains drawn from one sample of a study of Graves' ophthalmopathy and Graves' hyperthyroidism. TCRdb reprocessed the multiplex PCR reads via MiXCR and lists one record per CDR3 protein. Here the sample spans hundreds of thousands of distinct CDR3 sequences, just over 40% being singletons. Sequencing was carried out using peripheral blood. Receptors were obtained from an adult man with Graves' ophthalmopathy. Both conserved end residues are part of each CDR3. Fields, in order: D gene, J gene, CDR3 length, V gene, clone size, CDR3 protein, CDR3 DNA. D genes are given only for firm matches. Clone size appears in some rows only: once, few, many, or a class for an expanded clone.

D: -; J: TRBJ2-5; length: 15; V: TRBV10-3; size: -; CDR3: CAISESDTAVGTQYF; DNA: TGTGCCATCAGTGAATCCGACACAGCGGTCGGGACCCAGTACTTC
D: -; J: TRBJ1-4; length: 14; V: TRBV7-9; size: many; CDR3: CASSFTQGVEKLFF; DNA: TGTGCCAGCAGCTTCACACAGGGAGTCGAAAAACTGTTTTTT
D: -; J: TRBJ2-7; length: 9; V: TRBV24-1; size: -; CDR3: CATSDGQYF; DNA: TGTGCCACCAGTGACGGGCAGTACTTC
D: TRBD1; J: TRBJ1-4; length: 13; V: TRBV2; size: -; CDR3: CASGPGTGQKLFF; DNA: TGTGCCAGCGGACCCGGGACAGGGCAGAAACTGTTTTTT
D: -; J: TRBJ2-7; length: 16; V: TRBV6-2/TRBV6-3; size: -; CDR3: CASRDSWDGSGYEQYF; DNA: TGTGCCAGCAGAGACTCCTGGGACGGCTCGGGCTACGAGCAGTACTTC
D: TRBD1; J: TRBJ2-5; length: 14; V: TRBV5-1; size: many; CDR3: CASSRGQVGETQYF; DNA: TGCGCCAGCAGTCGAGGACAGGTCGGAGAGACCCAGTACTTC
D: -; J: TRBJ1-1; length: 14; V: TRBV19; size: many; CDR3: CASSITGPNTEAFF; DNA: TGTGCCAGTAGTATAACAGGACCGAACACTGAAGCTTTCTTT
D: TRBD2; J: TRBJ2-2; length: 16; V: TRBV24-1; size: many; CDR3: CATSVAGGANTGELFF; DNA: TGTGCCACCAGTGTTGCGGGAGGGGCGAACACCGGGGAGCTGTTTTTT
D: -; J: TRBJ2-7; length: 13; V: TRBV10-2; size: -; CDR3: CASSDRTGYQQYF; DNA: TGCGCCAGCAGTGACCGAACAGGGTACCAGCAGTACTTC
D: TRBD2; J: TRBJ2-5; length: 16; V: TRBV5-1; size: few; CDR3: CASSVTSGGAPETQYF; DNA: TGCGCCAGCAGCGTTACTAGCGGGGGGGCCCCAGAGACCCAGTACTTC
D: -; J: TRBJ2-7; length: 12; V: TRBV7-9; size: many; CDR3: CASSLWGFEQYF; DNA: TGTGCCAGCAGCTTATGGGGCTTCGAGCAGTACTTC
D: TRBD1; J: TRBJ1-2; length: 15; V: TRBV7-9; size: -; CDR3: CASRTGVSLNYGYTF; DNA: TGTGCCAGCCGGACAGGGGTGAGTCTTAACTATGGCTACACCTTC
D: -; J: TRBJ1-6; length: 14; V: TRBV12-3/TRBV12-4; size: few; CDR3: CASSSDRPNSPLHF; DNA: TGTGCCAGCAGTTCCGACCGTCCTAATTCACCCCTCCACTTT
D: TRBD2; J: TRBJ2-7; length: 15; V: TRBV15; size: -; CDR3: CATSRDLGGPGEQYF; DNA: TGTGCCACCAGCAGAGATCTGGGAGGGCCGGGCGAGCAGTACTTC
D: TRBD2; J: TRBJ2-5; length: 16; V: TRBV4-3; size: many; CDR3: CASSQGAGEPRETQYF; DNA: TGCGCCAGCAGCCAAGGAGCGGGGGAGCCCCGGGAGACCCAGTACTTC
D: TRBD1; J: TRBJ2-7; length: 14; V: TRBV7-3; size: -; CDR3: CASSRSRGPYEQYF; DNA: TGTGCCAGCAGCCGATCCAGGGGGCCCTACGAGCAGTACTTC
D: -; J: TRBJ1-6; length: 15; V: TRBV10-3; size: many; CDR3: CASTGASSYNSPLHF; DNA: TGTGCCAGCACTGGAGCGTCCTCCTATAATTCACCCCTCCACTTT
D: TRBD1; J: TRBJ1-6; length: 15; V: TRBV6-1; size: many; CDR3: CASSPSDRDSTPLHF; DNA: TGTGCCAGCAGTCCGTCGGACAGGGATAGCACACCCCTCCACTTT
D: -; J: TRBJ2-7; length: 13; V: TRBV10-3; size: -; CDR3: CAIGESRTYEQYF; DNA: TGTGCCATCGGTGAAAGTCGCACCTACGAGCAGTACTTC
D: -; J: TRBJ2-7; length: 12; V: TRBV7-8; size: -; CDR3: CAWDPYSYEQYF; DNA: TGTGCCTGGGACCCTTACTCCTACGAGCAGTACTTC
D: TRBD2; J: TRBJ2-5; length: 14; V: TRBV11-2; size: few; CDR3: CASSFDTSAETQYF; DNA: TGTGCCAGCAGCTTCGACACTAGCGCTGAGACCCAGTACTTC
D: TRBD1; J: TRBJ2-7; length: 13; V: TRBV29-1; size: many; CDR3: CSALTGMGYEQYF; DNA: TGCAGCGCTCTGACAGGGATGGGATACGAGCAGTACTTC
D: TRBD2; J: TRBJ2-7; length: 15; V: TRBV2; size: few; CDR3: CASSNLAGVTYEQYF; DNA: TGTGCCAGCAGTAACCTAGCGGGGGTGACCTACGAGCAGTACTTC
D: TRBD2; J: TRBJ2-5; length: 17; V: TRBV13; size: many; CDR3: CASSSAGTSGRGETQYF; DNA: TGTGCCAGCAGCTCCGCCGGGACTAGCGGGAGGGGTGAGACCCAGTACTTC
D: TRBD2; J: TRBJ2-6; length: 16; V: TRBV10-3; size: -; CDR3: CAINSGGVSGANVLTF; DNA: TGTGCCATCAACAGTGGGGGGGTGTCTGGGGCCAACGTCCTGACTTTC
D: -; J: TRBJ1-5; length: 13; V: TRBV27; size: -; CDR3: CAIGGGGNQPQHF; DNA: TGTGCCATTGGGGGGGGAGGCAATCAGCCCCAGCATTTT
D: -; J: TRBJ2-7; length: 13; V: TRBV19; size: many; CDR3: CASRSTGMVEQYF; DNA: TGTGCCAGTAGGAGCACAGGGATGGTCGAGCAGTACTTC
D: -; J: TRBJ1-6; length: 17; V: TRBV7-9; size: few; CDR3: CASSQQQTRPYNSPLHF; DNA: TGTGCCAGCAGCCAACAACAGACTAGGCCCTATAATTCACCCCTCCACTTT
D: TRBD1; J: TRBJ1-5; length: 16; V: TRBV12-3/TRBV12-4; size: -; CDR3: CASNLGQGWSNQPQHF; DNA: TGTGCCAGCAACCTGGGACAGGGGTGGAGCAATCAGCCCCAGCATTTT
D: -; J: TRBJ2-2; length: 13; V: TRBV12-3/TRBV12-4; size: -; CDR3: CATTVVRTGELFF; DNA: TGTGCCACTACAGTAGTCCGAACCGGGGAGCTGTTTTTT
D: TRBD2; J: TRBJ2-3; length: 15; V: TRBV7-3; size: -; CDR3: CASSTGLAGTDTQYF; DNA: TGTGCCAGCAGCACCGGACTAGCGGGGACAGATACGCAGTATTTT
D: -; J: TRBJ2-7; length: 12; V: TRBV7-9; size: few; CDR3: CASSPHQYEQYF; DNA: TGTGCCAGCAGTCCCCACCAGTACGAGCAGTACTTC
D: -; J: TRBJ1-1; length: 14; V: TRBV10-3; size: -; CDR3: CAISDSRAGTEAFF; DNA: TGTGCCATCAGTGACTCGAGGGCTGGTACTGAAGCTTTCTTT
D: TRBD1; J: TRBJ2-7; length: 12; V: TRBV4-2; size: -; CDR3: CSSSLTGLEQYF; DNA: TGTTCCAGCAGCCTGACAGGGCTTGAGCAGTACTTC
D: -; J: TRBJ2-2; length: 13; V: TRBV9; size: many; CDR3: CASSSRVGGELFF; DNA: TGTGCCAGCAGCTCCAGGGTTGGCGGGGAGCTGTTTTTT
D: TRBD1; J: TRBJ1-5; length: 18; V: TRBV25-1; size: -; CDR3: CASSIGTGALGSNQPQHF; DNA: TGTGCCAGTAGTATAGGGACAGGAGCCCTCGGTAGCAATCAGCCCCAGCATTTT
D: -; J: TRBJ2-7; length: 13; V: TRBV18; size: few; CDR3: CASSPQREHEQYF; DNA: TGTGCCAGCTCACCGCAACGGGAGCACGAGCAGTACTTC
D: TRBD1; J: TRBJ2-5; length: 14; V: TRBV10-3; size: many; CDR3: CAISESTGGETQYF; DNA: TGTGCCATCAGTGAGTCGACAGGGGGCGAGACCCAGTACTTC
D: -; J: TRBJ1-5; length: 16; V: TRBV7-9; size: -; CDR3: CASSVPGLWGNQPQHF; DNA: TGTGCCAGCAGCGTCCCGGGACTTTGGGGCAATCAGCCCCAGCATTTT
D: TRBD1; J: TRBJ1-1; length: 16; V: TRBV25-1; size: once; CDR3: CASSEVTGAPNTEAFF; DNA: TGTGCCAGCAGTGAGGTTACAGGGGCCCCGAACACTGAAGCTTTCTTT
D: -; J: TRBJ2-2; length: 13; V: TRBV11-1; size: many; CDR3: CASSLFPAGELFF; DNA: TGTGCCAGCAGCTTATTTCCGGCCGGGGAGCTGTTTTTT
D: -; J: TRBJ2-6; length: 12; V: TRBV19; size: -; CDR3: CASSSGSNVLTF; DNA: TGTGCCAGTAGTAGTGGGAGCAACGTCCTGACTTTC
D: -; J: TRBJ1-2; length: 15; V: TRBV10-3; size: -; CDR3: CASRPGIKANYGYTF; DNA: TGTGCCAGCAGGCCGGGGATTAAAGCTAACTATGGCTACACCTTC
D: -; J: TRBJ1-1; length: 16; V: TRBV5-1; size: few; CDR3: CASSFLGQPLNTEAFF; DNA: TGCGCCAGCAGCTTTTTAGGACAGCCCTTGAACACTGAAGCTTTCTTT
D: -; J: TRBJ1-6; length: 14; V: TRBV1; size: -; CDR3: CASSVSGGASPLHF; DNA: TGTGCCAGCAGCGTTAGCGGGGGGGCTTCACCCCTCCACTTT